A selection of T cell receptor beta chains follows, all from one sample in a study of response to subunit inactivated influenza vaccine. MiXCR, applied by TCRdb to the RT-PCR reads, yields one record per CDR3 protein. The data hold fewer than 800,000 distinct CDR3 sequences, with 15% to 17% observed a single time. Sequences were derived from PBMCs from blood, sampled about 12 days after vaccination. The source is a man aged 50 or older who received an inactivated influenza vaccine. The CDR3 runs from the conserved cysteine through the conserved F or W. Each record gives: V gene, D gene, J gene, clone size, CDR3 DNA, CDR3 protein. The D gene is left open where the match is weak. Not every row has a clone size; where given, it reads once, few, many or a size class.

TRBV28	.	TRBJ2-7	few	TGTGCCAGCAGCCCCGGCGTAGCGGCCTCCTACGAGCAGTACTTC	CASSPGVAASYEQYF
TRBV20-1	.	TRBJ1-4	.	TGCAGTGCTAAACCAGGGTCACCAAATGAAAAACTGTTTTTT	CSAKPGSPNEKLFF
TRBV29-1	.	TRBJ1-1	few	TGCAGCGTTGAAGACACATCGAACACTGAAGCTTTCTTT	CSVEDTSNTEAFF
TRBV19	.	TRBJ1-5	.	TGTGCCACTACCCTGGGACTTCGCCCCGGGCAGCCCCAGCATTTT	CATTLGLRPGQPQHF
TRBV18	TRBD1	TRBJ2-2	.	TGTGCCAGCTCACTATCGACAGGGACGAACACCGGGGAGCTGTTTTTT	CASSLSTGTNTGELFF
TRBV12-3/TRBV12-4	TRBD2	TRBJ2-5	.	TGTGCCAGCAGCCGCGGGGAGGGGCGGGGGAAAGAGACCCAGTACTTC	CASSRGEGRGKETQYF
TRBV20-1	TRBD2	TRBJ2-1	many	TGCAGTGCCTATAGGACTAGATCGAACAATGAGCAGTTCTTC	CSAYRTRSNNEQFF
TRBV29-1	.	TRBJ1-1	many	TGCAGCGTCGCCGACACTGAAGCTTTCTTT	CSVADTEAFF
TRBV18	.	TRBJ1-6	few	TGTGCCAGCTCATCCGGGGGTGGTGGTAATTCACCCCTCCACTTT	CASSSGGGGNSPLHF
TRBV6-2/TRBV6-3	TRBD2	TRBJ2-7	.	TGTGCCAGCAGTTCGTTCGCCCTGTGGGCTAGCGGGGCCTCCTACGAGCAGTACTTC	CASSSFALWASGASYEQYF
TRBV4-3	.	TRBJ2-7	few	TGCGCCAGCAGCTCCTCAAGGGGCAGTTACACCTACGAGCAGTACTTC	CASSSSRGSYTYEQYF
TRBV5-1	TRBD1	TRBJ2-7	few	TGCGCCAGCAGCTTGGAGGTCAGGGGGTTTGACTTC	CASSLEVRGFDF
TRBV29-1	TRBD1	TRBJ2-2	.	TGCAGCGTTGAAGCGGGCCAGGGGGCTTCAGGGGAGCTGTTTTTT	CSVEAGQGASGELFF
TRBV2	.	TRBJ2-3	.	TGTGCCAGCAGTGAAATTGGTTATGGCCTGAGCACAGATACGCAGTATTTT	CASSEIGYGLSTDTQYF
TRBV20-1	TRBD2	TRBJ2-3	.	TGCAGTGCTTCCCGACTAGCGGGGAACACAGATACGCAGTATTTT	CSASRLAGNTDTQYF
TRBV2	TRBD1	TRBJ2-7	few	TGTGCCAGCGGGACAGGGGGCGCCTTGGAGCAGTACTTC	CASGTGGALEQYF
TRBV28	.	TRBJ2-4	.	TGTGCCAGCAGTTTATTGGTAGCGGCCAAAAACATTCAGTACTTC	CASSLLVAAKNIQYF
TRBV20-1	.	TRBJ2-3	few	TGCAGTGCTACAAAGCTGTGGAGGGATCCCTTCACAGATACGCAGTATTTT	CSATKLWRDPFTDTQYF
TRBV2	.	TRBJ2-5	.	TGTGCCAGCAGGCTCAGGGTCCGAGAGACCCAGTACTTC	CASRLRVRETQYF
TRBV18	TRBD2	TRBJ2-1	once	TGTGCCAGCTCATCCGGGACTAGCTTCTTCCACAATGAGCAGTTCTTC	CASSSGTSFFHNEQFF
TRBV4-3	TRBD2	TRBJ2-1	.	TGCGCCAGCAGCCACGTGGGACTAGCGGGAAGCAATGAGCAGTTCTTC	CASSHVGLAGSNEQFF
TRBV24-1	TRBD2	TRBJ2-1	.	TGTGCCACCAGTGGACTAGCGGATTCCTACAATGAGCAGTTCTTC	CATSGLADSYNEQFF
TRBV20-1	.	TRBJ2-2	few	TGCAGTGCTAGAGATCGGGGGACCGGGGAGCTGTTTTTT	CSARDRGTGELFF
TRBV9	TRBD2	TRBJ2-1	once	TGTGCCAGCAGCGCCAGCGGGAGGGGGATGGTGTTCTTC	CASSASGRGMVFF
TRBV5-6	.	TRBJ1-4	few	TGTGCCAGCAGCCGACGGGACACAGGTTACGGTCAAAAACTGTTTTTT	CASSRRDTGYGQKLFF
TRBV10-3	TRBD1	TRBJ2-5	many	TGTGCCATCAGTGACCCGGGACAGGGTAAATCGGAGACCCAGTACTTC	CAISDPGQGKSETQYF
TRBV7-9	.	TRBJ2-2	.	TGTGCCAGCAGCTTAGGGGACCCTACCCGGGAGCTGTTTTTT	CASSLGDPTRELFF
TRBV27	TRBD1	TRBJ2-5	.	TGTGCCAGCAGTTTATCTGCAAGGACAGGGGGAGAGACCCAGTACTTC	CASSLSARTGGETQYF
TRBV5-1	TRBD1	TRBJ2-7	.	TGCGCCAGCAGCATTACGGGACAGGGGGCCTACGAGCAGTACTTC	CASSITGQGAYEQYF
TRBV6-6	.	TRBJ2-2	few	TGTGCCAGCTTCAGGGCGACTGGGGAGCTGTTTTTT	CASFRATGELFF
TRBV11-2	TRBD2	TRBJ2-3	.	TGTGCCAGCACTGGGACTAGCGGGGGGTTCACAGATACGCAGTATTTT	CASTGTSGGFTDTQYF
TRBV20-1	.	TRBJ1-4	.	TGCAGTGCCGTTGTCGGGGGTGGGAATGAAAAACTGTTTTTT	CSAVVGGGNEKLFF
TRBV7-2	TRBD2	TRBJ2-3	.	TGTGCCAGCAGCACCTGGACTAGCGGTACAGATACGCAGTATTTT	CASSTWTSGTDTQYF
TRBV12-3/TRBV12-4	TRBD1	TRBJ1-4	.	TGTGCCAGCAGTCCCTACCCGACAGGGCAAAATGAAAAACTGTTTTTT	CASSPYPTGQNEKLFF
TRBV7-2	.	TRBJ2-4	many	TGTGCCAGCAGCCCCCCGAACGGGGACATTCAGTACTTC	CASSPPNGDIQYF
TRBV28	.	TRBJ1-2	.	TGTGCCAGCAGTTTATTCACGGGACGGATTTCAGGCTACACCTTC	CASSLFTGRISGYTF
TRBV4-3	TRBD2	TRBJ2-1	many	TGCGCCAGCAGCCGGCGACTAGCGGAGAACTACAATGAGCAGTTCTTC	CASSRRLAENYNEQFF
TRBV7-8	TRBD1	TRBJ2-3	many	TGTGCCAGCAGCCCCCATCGGGACAGGGGTGCCACAGATACGCAGTATTTT	CASSPHRDRGATDTQYF
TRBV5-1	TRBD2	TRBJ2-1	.	TGCGCCAGCAGCTTGAGACCGGGACTAGCGGGGAGCAATGAGCAGTTCTTC	CASSLRPGLAGSNEQFF
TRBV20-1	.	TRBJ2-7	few	TGCAGTGCTAGAATAGAGGGGACCCGATACGAGCAGTACTTC	CSARIEGTRYEQYF
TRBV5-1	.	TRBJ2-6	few	TGCGCCAGCAGCTTGGACAGGGATAGAGGGGCCAACGTCCTGACTTTC	CASSLDRDRGANVLTF
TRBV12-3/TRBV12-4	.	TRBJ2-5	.	TGTGCCAGCAGTTTTCTTCAAGTGGAACAAGAGACCCAGTACTTC	CASSFLQVEQETQYF
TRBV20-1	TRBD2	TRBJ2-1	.	TGCAGTGCTAGAGTACCTAGCGGGAGTGAGCAGTTCTTC	CSARVPSGSEQFF
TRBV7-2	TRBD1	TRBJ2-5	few	TGTGCCAGCAGCTTCTATTCTGACAGGGCCCAAGAGACCCAGTACTTC	CASSFYSDRAQETQYF
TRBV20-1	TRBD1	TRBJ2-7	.	TGCAGAGGGACAGGGGGATACGAGCAGTACTTC	CRGTGGYEQYF
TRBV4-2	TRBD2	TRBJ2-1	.	TGTGCCATCGGCTTGGATGGGACTAGCGGGAGAGTCCTCACGTTCAATGAGCAGTTCTTC	CAIGLDGTSGRVLTFNEQFF
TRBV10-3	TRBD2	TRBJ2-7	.	TGTGCCATCAGTAGCGGGAGGGAGCTCTACGAGCAGTACTTC	CAISSGRELYEQYF
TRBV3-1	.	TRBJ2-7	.	TGTGCCAGCAGCCCTGGGACCTTGAGCGAGCAGTACTTC	CASSPGTLSEQYF
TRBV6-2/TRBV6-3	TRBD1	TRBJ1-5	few	TGTGCCAGCAGCCGGGACAGGGGGGAGCCCCAGCATTTT	CASSRDRGEPQHF
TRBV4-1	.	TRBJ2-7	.	TGCGCCAACAGCCAAGCGTCGGCGGGAAAGTTGAGTACAAACCACGAGCAGTACTTC	CANSQASAGKLSTNHEQYF
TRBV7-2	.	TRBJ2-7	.	TGTGCCAGCAGCAGACAGACCTCGGGATACGAGCAGTACTTC	CASSRQTSGYEQYF
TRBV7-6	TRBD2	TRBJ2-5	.	TGTGCCAGCAGCTTAGGGTCTAGCGGGAGGGAGACCCAGTACTTC	CASSLGSSGRETQYF
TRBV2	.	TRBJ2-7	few	TGTGCCAGCAGTGATCGTGAGGGCTCCTACGAGCAGTACTTC	CASSDREGSYEQYF
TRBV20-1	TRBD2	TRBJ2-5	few	TGCAGTGCTAGAGCGCCTAGCGGGAGCGGAAAGACCCAGTACTTC	CSARAPSGSGKTQYF
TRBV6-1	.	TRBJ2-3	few	TGTGCCAGCACCCCCGTGGGGGGGCTCACAGATACGCAGTATTTT	CASTPVGGLTDTQYF
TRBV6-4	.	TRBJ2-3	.	TGTGCCAGCAGTGACTCGATTTTAGATACGCAGTATTTT	CASSDSILDTQYF
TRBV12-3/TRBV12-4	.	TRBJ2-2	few	TGTGCCAGCGGATACAGGGTTTTCAACACCGGGGAGCTGTTTTTT	CASGYRVFNTGELFF
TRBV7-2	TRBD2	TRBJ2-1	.	TGTGCCAGCAGCCGAGGTCCTAGCGGGGGGGCCTACAATGAGCAGTTCTTC	CASSRGPSGGAYNEQFF
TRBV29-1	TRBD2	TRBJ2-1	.	TGCAGCTCGGGACTAGCGGGGGGTTCTGGCAATGAGCAGTTCTTC	CSSGLAGGSGNEQFF